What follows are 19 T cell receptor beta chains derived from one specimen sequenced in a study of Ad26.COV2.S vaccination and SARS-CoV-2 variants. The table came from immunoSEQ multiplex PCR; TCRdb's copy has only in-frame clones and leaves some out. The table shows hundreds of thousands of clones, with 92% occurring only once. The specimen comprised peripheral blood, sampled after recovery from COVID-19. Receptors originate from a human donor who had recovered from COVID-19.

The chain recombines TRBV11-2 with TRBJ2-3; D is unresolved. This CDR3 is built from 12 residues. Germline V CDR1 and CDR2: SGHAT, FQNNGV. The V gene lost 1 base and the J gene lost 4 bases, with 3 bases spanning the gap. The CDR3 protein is CASSLVADTQYF. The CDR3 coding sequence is TGTGCCAGCAGCTTAGTTGCAGATACGCAGTATTTT.

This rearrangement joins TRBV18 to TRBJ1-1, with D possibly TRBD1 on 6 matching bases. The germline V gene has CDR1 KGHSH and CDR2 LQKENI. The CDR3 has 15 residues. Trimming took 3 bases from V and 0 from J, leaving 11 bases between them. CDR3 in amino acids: CASSPGAYMNTEAFF. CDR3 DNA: TGTGCCAGCTCACCGGGGGCCTACATGAACACTGAAGCTTTCTTT.

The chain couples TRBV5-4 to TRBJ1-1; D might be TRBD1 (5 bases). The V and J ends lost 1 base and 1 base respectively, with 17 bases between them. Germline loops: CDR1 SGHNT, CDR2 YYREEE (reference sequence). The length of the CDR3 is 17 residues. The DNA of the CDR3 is TGTGCCAGCAGCTTGTTCTCAACGGGACTCGCGAACACTGAAGCTTTCTTT. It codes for CASSLFSTGLANTEAFF. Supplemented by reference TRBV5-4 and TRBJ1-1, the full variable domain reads ETGVTQSPTHLIKTRGQQVTLRCSSQSGHNTVSWYQQALGQGPQFIFQYYREEENGRGNFPPRFSGLQFPNYSSELNVNALELDDSALYLCASSLFSTGLANTEAFFGQGTRLTVV.

The CDR3 sequence is CASSPRQGSYEQYF. Written as DNA, the CDR3 is TGTGCCAGTAGTCCCCGACAGGGGTCCTACGAGCAGTACTTC. V usage is TRBV19 and J usage is TRBJ2-7; 8 nucleotides match TRBD1. The germline V gene has CDR1 LNHDA and CDR2 SQIVND (reference sequence). The CDR3 spans 14 residues. The junction had 4 bases not matched to a gene; V was cut back by 5 bases and J by 1 base.

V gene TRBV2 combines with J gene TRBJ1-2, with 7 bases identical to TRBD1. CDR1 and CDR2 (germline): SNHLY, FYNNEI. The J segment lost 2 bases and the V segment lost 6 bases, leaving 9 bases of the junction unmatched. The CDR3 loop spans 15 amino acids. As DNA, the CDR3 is TGTGCCAGCAGACAGGGGAAGGCTAACAACTATGGCTACACCTTC. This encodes CASRQGKANNYGYTF.

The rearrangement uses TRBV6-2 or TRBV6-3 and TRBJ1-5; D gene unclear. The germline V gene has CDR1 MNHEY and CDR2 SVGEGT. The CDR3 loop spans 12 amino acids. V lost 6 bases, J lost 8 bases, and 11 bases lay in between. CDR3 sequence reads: CASSRPREPQHF. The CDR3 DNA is TGTGCCAGCAGCCGTCCTAGGGAGCCCCAGCATTTT.

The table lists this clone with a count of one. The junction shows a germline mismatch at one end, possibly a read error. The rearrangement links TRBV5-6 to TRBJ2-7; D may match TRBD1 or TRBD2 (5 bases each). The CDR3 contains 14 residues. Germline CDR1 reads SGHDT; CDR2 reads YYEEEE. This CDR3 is CASSRDRSSHEQYF. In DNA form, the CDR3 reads TGTGCCAGCAGCCGGGACCGAAGCTCCCACGAGCAGTACTTC. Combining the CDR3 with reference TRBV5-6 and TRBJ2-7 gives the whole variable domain DAGVTQSPTHLIKTRGQQVTLRCSPKSGHDTVSWYQQALGQGPQFIFQYYEEEERQRGNFPDRFSGHQFPNYSSELNVNALLLGDSALYLCASSRDRSSHEQYFGPGTRLTVT.

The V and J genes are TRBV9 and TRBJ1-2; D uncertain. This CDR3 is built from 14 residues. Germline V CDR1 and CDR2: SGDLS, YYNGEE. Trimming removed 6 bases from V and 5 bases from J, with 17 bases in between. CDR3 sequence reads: CASTRRGVNYGYTF. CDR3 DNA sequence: TGTGCCAGCACCCGACGTGGGGTCAATTATGGCTACACCTTC. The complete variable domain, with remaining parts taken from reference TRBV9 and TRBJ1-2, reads DSGVTQTPKHLITATGQRVTLRCSPRSGDLSVYWYQQSLDQGLQFLIQYYNGEERAKGNILERFSAQQFPDLHSELNLSSLELGDSALYFCASTRRGVNYGYTFGSGTRLTVV.

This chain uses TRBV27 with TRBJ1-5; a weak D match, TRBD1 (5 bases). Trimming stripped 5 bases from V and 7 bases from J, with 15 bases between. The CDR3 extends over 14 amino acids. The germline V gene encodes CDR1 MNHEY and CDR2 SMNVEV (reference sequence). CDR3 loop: CASSISGIRQPQHF. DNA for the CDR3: TGTGCCAGCAGTATTTCAGGGATCCGGCAGCCCCAGCATTTT.

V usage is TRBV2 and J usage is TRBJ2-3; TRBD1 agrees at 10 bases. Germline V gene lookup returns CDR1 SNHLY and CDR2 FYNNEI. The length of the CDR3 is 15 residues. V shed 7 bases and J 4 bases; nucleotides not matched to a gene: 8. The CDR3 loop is CASTGEGQGSDTQYF. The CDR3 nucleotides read TGTGCCAGCACGGGGGAGGGACAGGGGTCAGATACGCAGTATTTT.

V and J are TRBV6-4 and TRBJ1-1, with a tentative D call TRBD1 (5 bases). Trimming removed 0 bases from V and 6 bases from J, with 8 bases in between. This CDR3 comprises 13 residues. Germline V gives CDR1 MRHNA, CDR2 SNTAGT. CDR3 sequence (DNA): TGTGCCAGCAGTGACTCGCCCAGGGCTGAAGCTTTCTTT. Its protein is CASSDSPRAEAFF.

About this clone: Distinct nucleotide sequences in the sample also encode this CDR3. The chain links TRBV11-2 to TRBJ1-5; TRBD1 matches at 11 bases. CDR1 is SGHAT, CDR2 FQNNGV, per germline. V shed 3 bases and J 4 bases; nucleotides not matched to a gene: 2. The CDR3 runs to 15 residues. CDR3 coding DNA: TGTGCCAGCAGCTTGGGACAGGGGGGGAATCAGCCCCAGCATTTT. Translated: CASSLGQGGNQPQHF.

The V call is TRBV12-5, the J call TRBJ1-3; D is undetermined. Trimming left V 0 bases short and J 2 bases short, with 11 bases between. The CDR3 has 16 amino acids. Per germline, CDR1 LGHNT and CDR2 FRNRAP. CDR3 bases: TGTGCTAGTGGTTTGGTAGCAGGTGGGCCTGGAAACACCATATATTTT. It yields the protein CASGLVAGGPGNTIYF.

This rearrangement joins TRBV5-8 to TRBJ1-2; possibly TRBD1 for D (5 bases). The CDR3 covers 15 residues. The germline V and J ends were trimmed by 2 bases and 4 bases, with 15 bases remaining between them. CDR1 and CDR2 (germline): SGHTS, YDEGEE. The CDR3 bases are TGTGCCAGCAGCTTTGGAGGGGCGCGGGGCTATGGCTACACCTTC. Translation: CASSFGGARGYGYTF.

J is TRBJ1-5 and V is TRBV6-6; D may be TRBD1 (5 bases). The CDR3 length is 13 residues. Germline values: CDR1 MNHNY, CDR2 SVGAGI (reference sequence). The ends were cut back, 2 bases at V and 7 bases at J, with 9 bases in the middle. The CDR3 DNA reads TGTGCCAGCAGTTACCCAGGGTTACAGCCCCAGCATTTT. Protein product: CASSYPGLQPQHF.

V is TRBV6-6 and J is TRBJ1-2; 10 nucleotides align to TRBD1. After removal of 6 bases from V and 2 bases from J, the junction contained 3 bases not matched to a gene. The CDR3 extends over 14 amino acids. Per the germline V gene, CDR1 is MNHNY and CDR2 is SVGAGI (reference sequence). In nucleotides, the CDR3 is TGTGCCAGCAGCCGGGACAGGGGAAACTATGGCTACACCTTC. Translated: CASSRDRGNYGYTF.

This chain's CDR3 is CASSEGFGKEQYF. Written as DNA, the CDR3 is TGTGCCAGCAGTGAGGGTTTCGGGAAAGAGCAGTACTTC. V gene TRBV25-1 combines with J gene TRBJ2-7, with D maybe TRBD2 (5 bases). CDR3 length: 13 amino acids. V lost 3 bases and J 7 bases, leaving 13 bases between the germline ends. Germline assignment: CDR1 MGHDK and CDR2 SYGVNS.

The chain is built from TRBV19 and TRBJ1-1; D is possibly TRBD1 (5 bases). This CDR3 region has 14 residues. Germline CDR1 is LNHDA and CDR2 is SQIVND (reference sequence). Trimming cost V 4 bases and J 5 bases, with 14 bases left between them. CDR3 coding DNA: TGTGCCAGTAGTAGTAAATGGGACGGGACTGAAGCTTTCTTT. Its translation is CASSSKWDGTEAFF.

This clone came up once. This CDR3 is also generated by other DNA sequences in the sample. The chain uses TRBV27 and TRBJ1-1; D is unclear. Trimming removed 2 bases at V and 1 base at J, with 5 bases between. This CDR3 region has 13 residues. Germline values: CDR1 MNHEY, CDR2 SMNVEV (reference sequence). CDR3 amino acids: CASSLAGNTEAFF. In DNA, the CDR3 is TGTGCCAGCAGTTTAGCGGGGAACACTGAAGCTTTCTTT.